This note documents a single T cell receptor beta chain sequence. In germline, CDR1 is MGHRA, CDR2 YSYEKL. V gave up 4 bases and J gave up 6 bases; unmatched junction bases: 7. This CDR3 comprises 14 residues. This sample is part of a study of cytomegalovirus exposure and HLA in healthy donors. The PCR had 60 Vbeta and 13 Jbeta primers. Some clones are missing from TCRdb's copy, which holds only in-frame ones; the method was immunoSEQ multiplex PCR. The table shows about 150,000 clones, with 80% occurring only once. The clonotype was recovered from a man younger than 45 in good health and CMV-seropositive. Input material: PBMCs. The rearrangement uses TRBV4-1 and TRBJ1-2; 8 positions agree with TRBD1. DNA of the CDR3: TGCGCCAGCAGCCGCGGACAGGGATTCGATGGCTACACCTTC. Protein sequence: CASSRGQGFDGYTF.